The text below deals with one TCR beta chain. Per germline, CDR1 SGHTA and CDR2 FQGNSA. J gave up 3 bases and V 2 bases, and 5 bases lay outside the gene matches. The CDR3 runs 15 residues. The sample originates from a study of blood T cell repertoires in COVID-19. Study-wide background: PBMCs, B-cell-depleted T cells, or T cells were the source of the cDNA or gDNA that made up the material.

In assigning cohorts, the study relied on participant-reported clinical history. Cohort 3 recovered donors had two negative PCRs, clearance, or symptom resolution. How the authors handled the data: Using reference gene primer amplification, nucleated cell counts were estimated. TCRdb's table, derived via immunoSEQ multiplex PCR, lists solely in-frame clones and lacks some. The V and J calls and clone size were taken over from that table, and D and trimming were inferred from the DNA. The repertoire consists of hundreds of thousands of clones, with about 89% occurring once and the leading ten covering about 1.9%.

This receptor was taken from a young woman who had recovered from COVID-19. V usage is TRBV7-2 and J usage is TRBJ1-2; TRBD1 matches at 8 bases. Sequencing was performed on PBMCs or T cells enriched from blood (not recorded which). The CDR3 DNA is TGTGCCAGCAGCTTATTGGCAGGGGGCTACTATGGCTACACCTTC. The encoded protein is CASSLLAGGYYGYTF.